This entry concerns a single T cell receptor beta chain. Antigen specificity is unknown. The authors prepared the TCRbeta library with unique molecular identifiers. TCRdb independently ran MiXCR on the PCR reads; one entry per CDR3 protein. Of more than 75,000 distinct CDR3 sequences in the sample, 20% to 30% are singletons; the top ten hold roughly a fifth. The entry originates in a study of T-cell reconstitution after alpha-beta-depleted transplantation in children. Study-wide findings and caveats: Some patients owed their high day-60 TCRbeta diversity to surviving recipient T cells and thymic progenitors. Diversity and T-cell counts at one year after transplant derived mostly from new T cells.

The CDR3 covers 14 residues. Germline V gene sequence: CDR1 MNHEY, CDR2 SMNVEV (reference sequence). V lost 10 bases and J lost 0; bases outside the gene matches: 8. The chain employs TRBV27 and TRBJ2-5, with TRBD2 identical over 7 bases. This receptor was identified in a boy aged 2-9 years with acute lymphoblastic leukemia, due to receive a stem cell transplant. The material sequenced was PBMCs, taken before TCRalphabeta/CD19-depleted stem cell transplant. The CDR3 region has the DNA TGTGCCACCCGCGGGAGCCAGTACCAAGAGACCCAGTACTTC. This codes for CATRGSQYQETQYF.